This TCR beta chain was sequenced during a study of early T cells in non-severe SARS-CoV-2 infection. TCRdb analysed the 5' RACE reads with MiXCR anew, one entry per CDR3 protein. The table records about 57,000 distinct CDR3 sequences, roughly 9.7% of them present only once. This clonotype was detected many times. The material sequenced was whole blood. This clonotype originated in an adult who was a healthcare worker with PCR-confirmed SARS-CoV-2 infection or an uninfected control (not recorded which).

The CDR3, as DNA: TGTGCCAGCAGCTTAGAAGGGGCGGGGCAAGAGACCCAGTACTTC. It encodes CASSLEGAGQETQYF. The rearrangement joins TRBV11-2 to TRBJ2-5; TRBD2 is a possible D gene (6 bases). Germline CDR1 is SGHAT and CDR2 is FQNNGV. The CDR3 consists of 15 residues. Deletions cut 0 bases from V and 2 bases from J, with 10 bases between.